This paragraph covers one T cell receptor (beta chain) sequence. The CDR3 contains 16 residues. CDR1 and CDR2 from the germline V gene are MNHEY and SMNVEV (reference sequence). Trimming pared 0 bases from V and 2 bases from J, leaving 12 bases between. Arm-PCR of CDR3 regions and iRepertoire HTBI primers were the basis on which TCR beta libraries were built. TCRdb fed the multiplex PCR reads into MiXCR, producing one record per CDR3 protein. The sample has 300,000 to 350,000 distinct CDR3 sequences, around 19% seen once. This record comes from a study of regulatory T cells in long-lasting Graves disease. Specified time point: persistent/refractory GD, antithyroid drugs over 5 years with positive TRAb. After RNA was extracted from PBMCs, the TCR library was made from it.

The origin of this receptor is a female donor with Graves disease. This chain links TRBV27 with TRBJ2-3; D may be TRBD1 (5 bases). The sequenced sample was peripheral blood mononuclear cells (PBMCs), obtained when the disease was refractory, from a patient treated with antithyroid drugs. The CDR3 DNA is TGTGCCAGCAGTTTATCGGCAGGGTGGGTCACAGATACGCAGTATTTT. Translating gives CASSLSAGWVTDTQYF.